A single sample gave rise to the 31 T cell receptor beta chains below, sequenced in a study of blood T cell repertoires in COVID-19. Profiled with immunoSEQ multiplex PCR; TCRdb holds only in-frame clones, not every one. The table shows some 190,000 clones, with more than 75% occurring only once. What was sequenced was PBMCs or T cells enriched from blood (not recorded which). Source of these receptors: a man in his thirties or forties with acute COVID-19.

The chain employs TRBV7-9 and TRBJ1-1, with 8 bases fitting TRBD1. The length of the CDR3 is 13 residues. Germline CDR1 reads SEHNR; CDR2 reads FQNEAQ (reference sequence). With 5 bases clipped from V and 4 bases from J, the junction kept 3 bases outside the gene matches. The CDR3 sequence is CASSPTGGTEAFF. CDR3 DNA sequence: TGTGCCAGCAGCCCTACAGGGGGCACTGAAGCTTTCTTT.

V gene TRBV11-1 combines with J gene TRBJ2-1, with 8 bases aligning to TRBD2. This CDR3 spans 15 amino acids. V was clipped by 3 bases and J by 0 bases; unmatched bases: 1. CDR1 and CDR2 from the germline V gene are SGHAT and FQDESV (reference sequence). CDR3 in amino acids: CASSLRGASYNEQFF. The CDR3, as DNA: TGTGCCAGCAGCTTGCGGGGGGCCTCCTACAATGAGCAGTTCTTC.

CDR3 region: CASSYSGQDYEQYF. The CDR3 nucleotides are TGTGCCAGCAGTTACTCTGGACAGGACTACGAGCAGTACTTC. The chain carries TRBV6-6 and TRBJ2-7; 7 bases are a match to TRBD1. The CDR3 runs to 14 residues. Germline loops: CDR1 MNHNY, CDR2 SVGAGI (reference sequence). The trim removed 0 bases at V and 3 bases at J, leaving 2 bases unmatched.

The count of this clone is one. The CDR3 loop is CASSSTGGQGPDTQYF. The CDR3 bases are TGTGCCAGCAGCTCGACTGGGGGACAGGGGCCAGATACGCAGTATTTT. This rearrangement joins TRBV9 to TRBJ2-3; 10 nucleotides line up with TRBD1. Trimming at V came to 4 bases and at J to 4 bases, leaving 9 bases not matched to a gene. The CDR3 length is 16 residues. The germline gives CDR1 SGDLS, CDR2 YYNGEE.

In this sample, this clone turned up once. The genes are TRBV6-1 and TRBJ1-2; D gene ambiguous. The V gene's germline CDR1 is MNHNS and CDR2 SASEGT. Trimming pared 3 bases from V and 7 bases from J, leaving 18 bases between. The CDR3 is made up of 15 amino acids. CDR3: CASSEIGGLSGGYTF. The CDR3 coding sequence is TGTGCCAGCAGTGAGATCGGTGGTTTATCGGGTGGCTACACCTTC.

The genes are TRBV23-1 and TRBJ1-2; 9 bases fit TRBD1. TRBV23-1 is placed among ORFs of uncertain function. V shed 2 bases and J 7 bases; nucleotides not matched to a gene: 8. CDR3 length: 15 residues. Here the CDR3 reads CASSQTTRTGAGYTF. The CDR3 region has the DNA TGCGCCAGCAGTCAAACGACGAGGACAGGGGCTGGCTACACCTTC.

V and J are TRBV5-1 and TRBJ2-7, with 10 bases aligning to TRBD1. The CDR3 loop spans 16 amino acids. Trimming at V came to 2 bases and at J to 1 base, leaving 6 bases not matched to a gene. Germline-derived CDR1 and CDR2 are SGHRS and YFSETQ. CDR3 nucleotides: TGCGCCAGCAGCTTTTTAGGGACAGGGGCTTCCTACGAGCAGTACTTC. It yields the protein CASSFLGTGASYEQYF.

The chain couples TRBV19 to TRBJ2-5, with D unclear. Trimming pared 5 bases from V and 1 base from J, leaving 11 bases between. CDR1 LNHDA and CDR2 SQIVND come from the germline V gene (reference sequence). This CDR3 has 14 amino acids. CDR3 region: CASSPPGFQETQYF. The CDR3 nucleotides are TGTGCCAGTAGTCCCCCAGGATTCCAAGAGACCCAGTACTTC.

This chain joins TRBV7-2 and TRBJ1-3; TRBD1 matches 7 bases. The CDR3 covers 15 residues. Germline V gives CDR1 SGHTA, CDR2 FQGNSA. V lost 1 base, J lost 6 bases, and 6 bases stayed unmatched. The CDR3 DNA is TGTGCCAGCAGCTTAGTGGAGGGGGCAAAAAACACCATATATTTT. This codes for CASSLVEGAKNTIYF.

The genes are TRBV3-1 (or the pseudogene TRBV3-2) and TRBJ2-3, with 10 bases matching TRBD2. This CDR3 is built from 18 residues. V was pared by 0 bases and J by 11 bases, with 17 bases of the junction left unmatched. Germline CDR1 and CDR2: LGHDT and YNNKEL (reference sequence). DNA for the CDR3: TGTGCCAGCAGCCAAGAGGTCCAAGCGGGGGGGCCGGATTATAAGCAGTATTTT. This encodes CASSQEVQAGGPDYKQYF.

The chain combines TRBV12-3 or TRBV12-4 with TRBJ1-5; 7 bases map to TRBD1. V was clipped by 5 bases and J by 15 bases; unmatched bases: 13. The CDR3 is 13 amino acids. The CDR3 bases are TGTGCCAGCAGTCAAGACCGGGACAGCAATCCGCATTTT. It specifies CASSQDRDSNPHF.

The genes are TRBV5-5 and TRBJ2-4; 8 bases are a match to TRBD1. Germline V CDR1 and CDR2: SGHKS, YYEKEE (reference sequence). Trimming cost V 4 bases and J 8 bases; bases outside gene matches: 8. The CDR3 has 14 residues. CDR3 sequence reads: CASSPGGSTDIQYF. In DNA, the CDR3 is TGTGCCAGCAGCCCAGGGGGCAGTACGGACATTCAGTACTTC.

V gene TRBV29-1 combines with J gene TRBJ2-1; D possibly corresponds to TRBD2 (6 bases). Trimming removed 6 bases from V and 4 bases from J, with 10 bases in between. Looked up from germline, CDR1 is SQVTM and CDR2 is ANQGSEA. The CDR3 is 12 amino acids. The CDR3, as DNA: TGCAGCGTAAGCGGGTCTTACAATGAGCAGTTCTTC. The encoded protein is CSVSGSYNEQFF.

The genes are TRBV5-4 and TRBJ2-7, with TRBD2 matching over 7 bases. V trimming: 6 bases; J trimming: 0 bases; junction bases outside the gene matches: 6. The CDR3 totals 14 residues. Per germline, CDR1 SGHNT and CDR2 YYREEE (reference sequence). CDR3 sequence reads: CASTPGGSSYEQYF. CDR3 nucleotide sequence: TGTGCCAGCACCCCCGGGGGGAGCTCCTACGAGCAGTACTTC.

On this clone itself: The junction does not match germline at one end; this may be a read error. V gene TRBV7-2 combines with J gene TRBJ2-7; D possibly corresponds to TRBD1 (6 bases). The CDR3 is made up of 15 amino acids. Germline lookup yields CDR1 SGHTA and CDR2 FQGNSA. DNA for the CDR3: TGTGCCAGCAGCCTAGCAGGGGCCAAGTCCTACGAGCAGTACTTC. Translated: CASSLAGAKSYEQYF.

The genes are TRBV5-6 and TRBJ2-2; D uncertain. The V and J ends lost 3 bases and 1 base respectively, with 10 bases between them. CDR3 length: 15 residues. The germline V gene has CDR1 SGHDT and CDR2 YYEEEE. The CDR3 DNA follows: TGTGCCAGCAGCTCGCTGGCAGGGAACACCGGGGAGCTGTTTTTT. It specifies CASSSLAGNTGELFF.

This chain connects TRBV10-3 to TRBJ2-7; 10 bases fit TRBD2. Germline V gives CDR1 ENHRY, CDR2 SYGVKD. The V gene end was trimmed by 6 bases and the J gene end by 0 bases; junction bases not matched to a gene: 5. This CDR3 comprises 15 residues. For the CDR3, the DNA is TGTGCCATCAGCCAACTAGCGGGGAGCTCCTACGAGCAGTACTTC. Its translation: CAISQLAGSSYEQYF.

J is TRBJ1-4 and V is TRBV9, with D hard to call. Germline values: CDR1 SGDLS, CDR2 YYNGEE. The CDR3 length is 14 residues. Trimming took 1 base from V and 4 from J, leaving 8 bases between them. CDR3 region: CASSVRSGNEKLFF. CDR3 sequence (DNA): TGTGCCAGCAGCGTACGGTCTGGTAATGAAAAACTGTTTTTT.

The chain is built from TRBV27 and TRBJ2-3, with D perhaps matching TRBD2 (6 bases). V was clipped by 0 bases and J by 0 bases, with 10 bases between them. The CDR3 runs to 16 residues. The germline CDR1 and CDR2 sequences are MNHEY and SMNVEV (reference sequence). The CDR3 bases are TGTGCCAGCAGTTTATCGAGGCGGGGAAGCACAGATACGCAGTATTTT. Translating it yields CASSLSRRGSTDTQYF.

The sample holds a few counts of this clone. The chain has TRBV5-6 and TRBJ1-3, with D perhaps matching TRBD1 (5 bases). V lost 0 bases and J lost 2, with 15 bases in between. CDR1 is SGHDT, CDR2 YYEEEE, per germline. The CDR3 is made up of 17 amino acids. In DNA form, the CDR3 reads TGTGCCAGCAGCTTGGGGACAAGGTCGTTTGCTGGAAACACCATATATTTT. As protein: CASSLGTRSFAGNTIYF.

J is TRBJ2-3 and V is TRBV15, with D tentatively TRBD1 (7 bases). In germline, CDR1 is LNHNV, CDR2 YYDKDF (reference sequence). This CDR3 has 15 amino acids. The V gene lost 5 bases and the J gene lost 4 bases, with 16 bases spanning the gap. Here the CDR3 DNA reads TGTGCCACCAGCCCGGGGGACAGAGGGCCAGATACGCAGTATTTT. Translated: CATSPGDRGPDTQYF.

This clone was observed a handful of times. J is TRBJ2-7 and V is TRBV7-9, with 8 bases fitting TRBD1. The CDR3 has 14 residues. V trimming: 4 bases; J trimming: 1 base; junction bases outside the gene matches: 3. Germline V lookup: CDR1 SEHNR, CDR2 FQNEAQ (reference sequence). For the CDR3, the DNA is TGTGCCAGCAGCTCGGGACAGGAATCCTACGAGCAGTACTTC. It specifies CASSSGQESYEQYF.

The chain employs TRBV5-5 and TRBJ2-1; tentatively, D is TRBD1 (6 bases). CDR3 length equals 14 residues. Deletions cut 2 bases from V and 5 bases from J, with 11 bases between. The V gene's germline CDR1 is SGHKS and CDR2 YYEKEE (reference sequence). CDR3 sequence (DNA): TGTGCCAGCAGCTTAAGGGACACCGACAATGAGCAGTTCTTC. Translated, it gives CASSLRDTDNEQFF.

The CDR3 reads CASSQEGGTGANVLTF. The CDR3, as DNA: TGCGCCAGCAGCCAAGAAGGGGGCACTGGGGCCAACGTCCTGACTTTC. The chain employs TRBV4-1 and TRBJ2-6, with 7 positions matching TRBD1. Germline values: CDR1 MGHRA, CDR2 YSYEKL. The length of the CDR3 is 16 residues. With V trimmed by 0 bases and J by 2 bases, 1 base remained unmatched.

CDR3 DNA sequence: TGTGCCAGCAGTTACAATAGCGGGGGGGCTAGTCCGCAGTTCTTC. Amino acid sequence: CASSYNSGGASPQFF. V is TRBV5-4 and J is TRBJ2-1; 11 nucleotides agree with TRBD2. Unmatched junction bases numbered 13, after V lost 5 bases and J lost 12 bases. The CDR3 contains 15 residues. Germline V gene lookup returns CDR1 SGHNT and CDR2 YYREEE (reference sequence).

This chain links TRBV6-4 with TRBJ1-6, with D maybe TRBD1 (5 bases). The CDR3 has 15 residues. V was trimmed by 2 bases and J by 7 bases, leaving 12 bases between them. Germline V CDR1 and CDR2: MRHNA, SNTAGT. CDR3 sequence (DNA): TGTGCCAGCAGTGACCAGGGCCTAGGGAATTCACCCCTCCACTTT. The encoded protein is CASSDQGLGNSPLHF.

The chain is built from TRBV14 and TRBJ1-1, with a possible D match to TRBD1 (6 bases). The CDR3 consists of 13 residues. The germline V and J ends were trimmed by 7 bases and 7 bases, with 16 bases remaining between them. Germline V gene lookup returns CDR1 SGHDN and CDR2 FVKESK. CDR3 protein: CASNPLIRGEAFF. The CDR3 DNA sequence: TGTGCCAGCAACCCCCTTATCAGGGGTGAAGCTTTCTTT.

This sequence joins TRBV19 and TRBJ1-5, with TRBD1 matching over 7 bases. The J segment lost 5 bases and the V segment lost 7 bases, leaving 11 bases of the junction unmatched. The CDR3 contains 15 residues. Germline V lookup: CDR1 LNHDA, CDR2 SQIVND (reference sequence). Here the CDR3 reads CASKGGGTDHQPQHF. The CDR3 DNA is TGTGCCAGTAAAGGAGGCGGGACAGACCATCAGCCCCAGCATTTT.

This chain joins TRBV27 and TRBJ1-1; 8 bases line up with TRBD1. The J segment lost 4 bases and the V segment lost 6 bases, leaving 13 bases of the junction unmatched. This CDR3 has 16 residues. Per the germline V gene, CDR1 is MNHEY and CDR2 is SMNVEV (reference sequence). CDR3 loop: CASRKQAGTGGTEAFF. The CDR3 DNA follows: TGTGCCAGCAGGAAGCAGGCCGGGACAGGTGGCACTGAAGCTTTCTTT.

The CDR3 sequence is CASSNNAKGSGYTF. The DNA of the CDR3 is TGTGCCAGCAGCAATAACGCCAAGGGGTCAGGCTACACCTTC. The gene calls are TRBV11-2 and TRBJ1-2; tentatively, D is TRBD1 (5 bases). Germline-derived CDR1 and CDR2 are SGHAT and FQNNGV. Trimming removed 5 bases at V and 8 bases at J, with 18 bases between. This CDR3 has 14 amino acids.

This clone has just one count. At one boundary the junction diverges from the germline segment, which might be a read error. This chain links TRBV5-4 with TRBJ1-3; no reliable D call. The CDR3 covers 15 residues. CDR1 and CDR2 (germline): SGHNT, YYREEE (reference sequence). The CDR3: CASSLVAGSENTIYF. The CDR3 DNA sequence: TGTGCCAGCAGCTTGGTCGCGGGTTCTGAAAACACCATATATTTT.